A selection of T cell receptor beta chains follows, all from one sample in a study of post-analysis software for immune sequencing data. TCRdb passed the PCR reads through MiXCR, listing each CDR3 protein once. The data hold approximately 660,000 distinct CDR3 sequences, with 55% to 60% observed a single time. The sample consisted of blood. These receptors all come from a girl aged 2-10 years with multiple sclerosis. Both conserved end residues are part of each CDR3. The D gene is left open where the match is weak. A clone size is listed for some rows: how often the clone was seen (once, few, many), or a class if it is expanded.

V gene: TRBV4-3; J gene: TRBJ2-1; D gene: TRBD2; clone size: NA; CDR3 DNA: TGCGCCAGCAGCCCGACTAGCGGGGCGTCATCCAATGAGCAGTTCTTC; CDR3 protein: CASSPTSGASSNEQFF
V gene: TRBV12-3/TRBV12-4; J gene: TRBJ2-3; D gene: NA; clone size: NA; CDR3 DNA: TGTGCCAGCAGTTTAGGTCGGGGGATGGGCGCAGATACGCAGTATTTT; CDR3 protein: CASSLGRGMGADTQYF
V gene: TRBV12-3/TRBV12-4; J gene: TRBJ2-1; D gene: NA; clone size: NA; CDR3 DNA: TGTGCCAGCAGACCTCGCGGGACTCAGGACAATGAGCAGTTCTTC; CDR3 protein: CASRPRGTQDNEQFF
V gene: TRBV7-2; J gene: TRBJ2-7; D gene: TRBD2; clone size: NA; CDR3 DNA: TGTGCCAGCAGCTTAGCGGCGGGAGCAAACGAGCAGTACTTC; CDR3 protein: CASSLAAGANEQYF
V gene: TRBV29-1; J gene: TRBJ1-2; D gene: NA; clone size: few; CDR3 DNA: TGCAGCGTTGAATCCGACAGCGCCTATGGCTACACCTTC; CDR3 protein: CSVESDSAYGYTF
V gene: TRBV4-2; J gene: TRBJ1-6; D gene: NA; clone size: NA; CDR3 DNA: TGTGCCAGCAGCCAAGACGTCCCGGACACGTTAAATAATTCACCCCTCCACTTT; CDR3 protein: CASSQDVPDTLNNSPLHF
V gene: TRBV7-2; J gene: TRBJ2-1; D gene: TRBD2; clone size: NA; CDR3 DNA: TGTGCCAGCAGCCCGGGGACTAGCGGCAATGAGCAGTTCTTC; CDR3 protein: CASSPGTSGNEQFF
V gene: TRBV11-2; J gene: TRBJ2-5; D gene: NA; clone size: NA; CDR3 DNA: TGTGCCAGCAGCTCCATTCAAGGCGGTTACAATGAGCAGTACTTC; CDR3 protein: CASSSIQGGYNEQYF
V gene: TRBV29-1; J gene: TRBJ2-3; D gene: NA; clone size: NA; CDR3 DNA: TGCAGCGTCGAACGGGGGGCGCCTAGGAATACGCAGTATTTT; CDR3 protein: CSVERGAPRNTQYF
V gene: TRBV10-3; J gene: TRBJ1-2; D gene: NA; clone size: NA; CDR3 DNA: TGTGCCATCAGTGACCCGAGCAGGGTGGGAGGCTACACCTTC; CDR3 protein: CAISDPSRVGGYTF
V gene: TRBV29-1; J gene: TRBJ2-4; D gene: NA; clone size: NA; CDR3 DNA: TGCAGCGTTGGGGACTTTAGGGAAAACATTCAGTACTTC; CDR3 protein: CSVGDFRENIQYF
V gene: TRBV7-9; J gene: TRBJ2-1; D gene: NA; clone size: NA; CDR3 DNA: TGTGCCAGCAGCGACCCTTGGACGGTCTCCTACAATGAGCAGTTCTTC; CDR3 protein: CASSDPWTVSYNEQFF
V gene: TRBV7-3; J gene: TRBJ2-1; D gene: TRBD2; clone size: NA; CDR3 DNA: TGTGCCAGCAGCTTAAGGATAGGGACTAGCGGGAGCGATGAGCAGTTCTTC; CDR3 protein: CASSLRIGTSGSDEQFF
V gene: TRBV10-3; J gene: TRBJ2-1; D gene: NA; clone size: NA; CDR3 DNA: TGTGCCATCAGTGAGTGCCCTAGGCCAGGGATCACCTACAATGAGCAGTTCTTC; CDR3 protein: CAISECPRPGITYNEQFF
V gene: TRBV12-3/TRBV12-4; J gene: TRBJ2-4; D gene: NA; clone size: NA; CDR3 DNA: TGTGCCAGCAGTGGCGGGGACCTAGCCAAAAACATTCAGTACTTC; CDR3 protein: CASSGGDLAKNIQYF
V gene: TRBV11-2; J gene: TRBJ2-1; D gene: TRBD1; clone size: NA; CDR3 DNA: TGTGCCAGCAGCTTGCGACAGGGAGACTACAATGAGCAGTTCTTC; CDR3 protein: CASSLRQGDYNEQFF
V gene: TRBV12-3/TRBV12-4; J gene: TRBJ2-7; D gene: TRBD1; clone size: few; CDR3 DNA: TGTGCCAGCAGACCTGACAGGGGCGAGCAGTACTTC; CDR3 protein: CASRPDRGEQYF
V gene: TRBV4-3; J gene: TRBJ1-2; D gene: NA; clone size: NA; CDR3 DNA: TGCGCCAGCAGCCAAGATCCGCCCATTTCGGCTGGGGGGATCTATGGCTACACCTTC; CDR3 protein: CASSQDPPISAGGIYGYTF
V gene: TRBV6-1; J gene: TRBJ2-1; D gene: TRBD2; clone size: NA; CDR3 DNA: TGTGCCAGCAGTGAAAGCGGCGGGGGACGAAATGAGCAGTTCTTC; CDR3 protein: CASSESGGGRNEQFF
V gene: TRBV6-5; J gene: TRBJ2-7; D gene: TRBD2; clone size: NA; CDR3 DNA: TGTGCCAGCAGTTACGGGAGGGGAGTGGCCGAGCAGTACTTC; CDR3 protein: CASSYGRGVAEQYF
V gene: TRBV12-5; J gene: TRBJ1-1; D gene: NA; clone size: NA; CDR3 DNA: TGTGCTAGTGGACCGAGTGCGAACACTGAAGCTTTCTTT; CDR3 protein: CASGPSANTEAFF
V gene: TRBV7-9; J gene: TRBJ2-1; D gene: NA; clone size: few; CDR3 DNA: TGTGCCAGCAGCTTAAGCGGCGGCTCCTACAATGGGCAGTTCTTC; CDR3 protein: CASSLSGGSYNGQFF
V gene: TRBV9; J gene: TRBJ2-4; D gene: TRBD2; clone size: few; CDR3 DNA: TGTGCCAGCAGCGCGCCACTAGCGGGAGAGGACATTCAGTACTTC; CDR3 protein: CASSAPLAGEDIQYF
V gene: TRBV12-3/TRBV12-4; J gene: TRBJ2-1; D gene: TRBD1; clone size: NA; CDR3 DNA: TGTGCCAGCAGCCACGACAGGGAATACAATGAGCAGTTCTTC; CDR3 protein: CASSHDREYNEQFF
V gene: TRBV12-3/TRBV12-4; J gene: TRBJ2-1; D gene: NA; clone size: NA; CDR3 DNA: TGTGCCAGCAGTCCAGGGGGGGTAAGCTCCTACAATGAGCAGTTCTTC; CDR3 protein: CASSPGGVSSYNEQFF
V gene: TRBV5-1; J gene: TRBJ2-1; D gene: TRBD1; clone size: NA; CDR3 DNA: TGCGCCAGCAGCAGACAGGGGTCAACTCCCTACAATGAGCAGTTCTTC; CDR3 protein: CASSRQGSTPYNEQFF
V gene: TRBV6-2/TRBV6-3; J gene: TRBJ2-1; D gene: TRBD2; clone size: NA; CDR3 DNA: TGTGCCAGCAGTCACCAGCGGGGGGGTTACAATGAGCAGTTCTTC; CDR3 protein: CASSHQRGGYNEQFF
V gene: TRBV4-1; J gene: TRBJ1-2; D gene: NA; clone size: NA; CDR3 DNA: TGCGCCAGCAGCCAACCGCGGGACGGAAAAAACTATGGCTACACCTTC; CDR3 protein: CASSQPRDGKNYGYTF
V gene: TRBV6-2/TRBV6-3; J gene: TRBJ2-5; D gene: NA; clone size: NA; CDR3 DNA: TGTGCCAGCGCCGACTCGGGGCAAGAGACCCAGTACTTC; CDR3 protein: CASADSGQETQYF
V gene: TRBV6-1; J gene: TRBJ2-5; D gene: NA; clone size: NA; CDR3 DNA: TGTGCCAGCAGTGACTATCCCAAAGGGACCCAGTACTTC; CDR3 protein: CASSDYPKGTQYF
V gene: TRBV30; J gene: TRBJ1-4; D gene: TRBD1; clone size: few; CDR3 DNA: TGTGCCTGGAGGAACCGCGGCGAGGCAGGGGGCTCTAAACTGTTTTTT; CDR3 protein: CAWRNRGEAGGSKLFF
V gene: TRBV5-1; J gene: TRBJ2-1; D gene: NA; clone size: NA; CDR3 DNA: TGCGCCAGCAGCTCCCTAGCTCCTGCAGACAATGAGCAGTTCTTC; CDR3 protein: CASSSLAPADNEQFF
V gene: TRBV20-1; J gene: TRBJ1-6; D gene: NA; clone size: NA; CDR3 DNA: TGCAGTGCTAGGGGACTGGCGAGTAATTCACCCCTCCACTTT; CDR3 protein: CSARGLASNSPLHF
V gene: TRBV7-8; J gene: TRBJ2-5; D gene: TRBD1; clone size: NA; CDR3 DNA: TGTGCCAGCAGGCCCGGGACAGGGGGTGTCCAAGAGACCCAGTACTTC; CDR3 protein: CASRPGTGGVQETQYF
V gene: TRBV20-1; J gene: TRBJ2-7; D gene: TRBD2; clone size: NA; CDR3 DNA: TGCAGTGCTGAGGGACTAGCGGGCGACGAGCAGTACTTC; CDR3 protein: CSAEGLAGDEQYF
V gene: TRBV14; J gene: TRBJ2-1; D gene: TRBD2; clone size: NA; CDR3 DNA: TGTGCCAGCAGCCAAGATAGGACTAGTAACCACAATGAGCAGTTCTTC; CDR3 protein: CASSQDRTSNHNEQFF
V gene: TRBV5-1; J gene: TRBJ2-3; D gene: NA; clone size: NA; CDR3 DNA: TGCGCCAGCAGCCCTGGGAGGATCAATCTGGGAGCAGATACACAGTATTTT; CDR3 protein: CASSPGRINLGADTQYF
V gene: TRBV6-5; J gene: TRBJ2-2; D gene: TRBD2; clone size: NA; CDR3 DNA: TGTGCCAGCAGTTACTTGGGACTAGCTCACGCCGGGGAGCTGTTTTTT; CDR3 protein: CASSYLGLAHAGELFF
V gene: TRBV7-3; J gene: TRBJ2-7; D gene: NA; clone size: once; CDR3 DNA: TGTGCCAGCAGCTTATACAAGGGGAGCTACGAGCAGTACTTC; CDR3 protein: CASSLYKGSYEQYF